This T cell receptor beta chain was recovered during a study of blood T cell repertoires in COVID-19. Overall study context: Samples came from the United States, Italy and Spain, spanning acute and convalescent COVID-19.

Germline CDR1 LGHDT, CDR2 YNNKEL (reference sequence). The CDR3 has 15 amino acids. J was trimmed by 3 bases and V by 3 bases; bases with no gene match: 6. Authors' data handling: How many nucleated cells were present was estimated from reference gene primer amplification. Sequencing used immunoSEQ multiplex PCR; TCRdb keeps in-frame clones, though not all of them. The D gene and trimming were derived from the DNA, and the V and J assignments and clone size from that table. The data show about 100,000 clones, around four fifths seen once. Sequenced input: peripheral blood. V gene TRBV3-1 (or the pseudogene TRBV3-2) combines with J gene TRBJ2-3; TRBD2 matches at 7 bases. This clonotype was obtained from a man aged 50 to 60 with active or convalescent COVID-19. The CDR3 DNA reads TGTGCCAGCAGCCATCCTAGCGGCGCGACAGATACGCAGTATTTT. Translated, it gives CASSHPSGATDTQYF.